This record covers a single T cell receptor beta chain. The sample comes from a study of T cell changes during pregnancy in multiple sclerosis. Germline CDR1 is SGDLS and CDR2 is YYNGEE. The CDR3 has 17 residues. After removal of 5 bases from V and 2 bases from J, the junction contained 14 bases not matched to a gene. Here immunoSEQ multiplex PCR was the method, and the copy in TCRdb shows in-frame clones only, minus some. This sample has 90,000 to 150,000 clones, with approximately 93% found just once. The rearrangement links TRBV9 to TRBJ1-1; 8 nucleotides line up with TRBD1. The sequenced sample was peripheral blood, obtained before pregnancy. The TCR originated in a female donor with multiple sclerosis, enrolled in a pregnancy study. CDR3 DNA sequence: TGTGCCAGCAGACCGACAGGGGCATCCCCCACTAACACTGAAGCTTTCTTT. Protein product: CASRPTGASPTNTEAFF.